The 27 T cell receptor beta chains presented below share a single source sample, sequenced in a study of blood T cell repertoires in COVID-19. Method: immunoSEQ multiplex PCR; TCRdb's copy keeps in-frame clones and lacks some. The table includes roughly 51,000 clones, about 91% detected once. The sequenced sample consisted of peripheral blood. The source of these receptors is a woman aged 55-70 years with active or convalescent COVID-19.

This clone was counted a few times. The chain is built from TRBV19 and TRBJ1-5; TRBD1 is a possible D gene (5 bases). V was clipped by 3 bases and J by 5 bases, with 8 bases between them. The CDR3 contains 13 residues. The germline CDR1 and CDR2 sequences are LNHDA and SQIVND (reference sequence). CDR3 nucleotide sequence: TGTGCCAGTAGTATCAGGGTCGATCAGCCCCAGCATTTT. This translates into CASSIRVDQPQHF.

The chain couples TRBV28 to TRBJ1-5; a possible D gene is TRBD1 (5 bases). Trimming cost V 6 bases and J 6 bases, with 18 bases left between them. CDR1 and CDR2 (germline): MDHEN, SYDVKM. This CDR3 contains 15 residues. The CDR3 DNA reads TGTGCCAGCAGCCTATCCGGAGGGGTTAGTCAGCCCCAGCATTTT. Translation gives CASSLSGGVSQPQHF.

Only a few counts were recorded for this clone. J is TRBJ1-5 and V is TRBV27; D unresolved. The CDR3 runs 13 residues. Germline loops: CDR1 MNHEY, CDR2 SMNVEV (reference sequence). Trimming cost V 0 bases and J 6 bases, with 6 bases left between them. In nucleotides, the CDR3 is TGTGCCAGCAGTTTATCAGTACTTCAGCCCCAGCATTTT. This sequence encodes CASSLSVLQPQHF.

This chain joins TRBV24-1 and TRBJ1-2, with D perhaps TRBD1 (6 bases). The CDR3 has 13 residues. Germline CDR1 KGHDR, CDR2 SFDVKD. Trimming removed 7 bases at V and 3 bases at J, with 11 bases between. This CDR3 reads CATSPGQHYGYTF. The CDR3 DNA sequence: TGTGCCACCAGCCCAGGACAGCACTATGGCTACACCTTC.

The sample holds a few counts of this clone. The CDR3 bases are TGTGCCAGCAGTTTTGGGCATCAGCCCCAGCATTTT. It yields the protein CASSFGHQPQHF. The gene calls are TRBV28 and TRBJ1-5, with no clear D. Germline V gene sequence: CDR1 MDHEN, CDR2 SYDVKM. There are 12 residues in the CDR3. With 3 bases removed from V and 5 bases from J, the gap between germline ends came to 5 bases.

V is TRBV2 and J is TRBJ2-1, with 13 bases that match TRBD2. J lost 6 bases, V lost 5 bases, and 7 bases had no gene match. The V gene's germline CDR1 is SNHLY and CDR2 FYNNEI. This CDR3 spans 16 amino acids. CDR3 bases: TGTGCCAGCAGTCCTTTACTAGCGGGGGGGCTCAATGAGCAGTTCTTC. Protein: CASSPLLAGGLNEQFF.

The V call is TRBV5-1, the J call TRBJ1-1; D possibly corresponds to TRBD1 (5 bases). Germline values: CDR1 SGHRS, CDR2 YFSETQ. The CDR3 spans 13 residues. Trimming removed 3 bases at V and 3 bases at J, with 9 bases between. The chain's CDR3 is CASSSTGHTEAFF. CDR3 sequence (DNA): TGCGCCAGCAGCTCAACAGGCCACACTGAAGCTTTCTTT.

The chain couples TRBV7-2 to TRBJ1-3; unclear D gene. V was clipped by 2 bases and J by 0 bases, with 5 bases between them. The germline CDR1 and CDR2 sequences are SGHTA and FQGNSA. This CDR3 has 14 residues. Here the CDR3 DNA reads TGTGCCAGCAGCTTACTCGGCTCTGGAAACACCATATATTTT. Translation: CASSLLGSGNTIYF.

The chain recombines TRBV4-1 with TRBJ2-3; 10 bases align to TRBD2. J lost 4 bases, V lost 4 bases, and 2 bases had no gene match. This CDR3 is built from 14 residues. CDR1 MGHRA and CDR2 YSYEKL come from the germline V gene. CDR3 in amino acids: CASSPSGGPDTQYF. In DNA, the CDR3 is TGCGCCAGCAGCCCTAGCGGGGGCCCAGATACGCAGTATTTT.

The chain carries TRBV6-6 and TRBJ2-2, with TRBD1 matching over 9 bases. CDR3 size: 16 residues. The germline gives CDR1 MNHNY, CDR2 SVGAGI (reference sequence). The junction had 9 bases not matched to a gene; V was cut back by 9 bases and J by 1 base. The CDR3 loop is CASGGPGQGNTGELFF. The CDR3, as DNA: TGTGCCAGTGGGGGCCCGGGACAGGGGAACACCGGGGAGCTGTTTTTT.

The genes are TRBV7-9 and TRBJ1-4; no definite D call. There are 16 residues in the CDR3. V was cut by 0 bases and J by 5 bases, with 13 bases left in between. In germline, CDR1 is SEHNR, CDR2 FQNEAQ (reference sequence). The CDR3 is CASSLAQLSENEKLFF. The CDR3 bases are TGTGCCAGCAGCTTAGCACAGTTGTCAGAGAATGAAAAACTGTTTTTT.

This sequence joins TRBV20-1 and TRBJ1-6; a possible D gene is TRBD1 (5 bases). CDR3 size: 11 residues. V lost 6 bases, J lost 14 bases, and 14 bases lay in between. From germline, CDR1 is DFQATT and CDR2 SNEGSKA (reference sequence). CDR3 in DNA: TGCAGTGCCAGGTGGGGGGAAGCCCTCCACTTT. Its translation is CSARWGEALHF.

Here the CDR3 reads CAWSGSFYGYTF. The CDR3 nucleotides read TGTGCCTGGAGTGGTTCTTTCTATGGCTACACCTTC. The chain joins TRBV30 to TRBJ1-2; D uncertain. Trimming cost V 1 base and J 4 bases, with 7 bases left between them. The length of the CDR3 is 12 residues. The germline V gene encodes CDR1 GTSNPN and CDR2 SVGIG (reference sequence).

Concerning this clone itself: The sample contains more than one DNA sequence encoding this CDR3. The genes are TRBV20-1 and TRBJ1-5; D perhaps matches TRBD1 (5 bases). Germline-derived CDR1 and CDR2 are DFQATT and SNEGSKA (reference sequence). Trimming removed 3 bases from V and 4 bases from J, with 10 bases in between. The CDR3 has 13 amino acids. The CDR3 loop is CSASTGINQPQHF. For the CDR3, the DNA is TGCAGTGCTAGTACAGGAATTAATCAGCCCCAGCATTTT.

The V gene is TRBV2, the J gene TRBJ1-2; D is unresolved. The CDR3 spans 14 residues. The V end lost 8 bases, the J end lost 3 bases, and 16 bases lay between the germline ends. Per the germline V gene, CDR1 is SNHLY and CDR2 is FYNNEI. The CDR3 is CASLPQVDYYGYTF. CDR3 sequence (DNA): TGTGCCAGCCTTCCCCAGGTGGACTACTATGGCTACACCTTC.

The chain's CDR3 is CASRVGQMNEQYF. The CDR3 nucleotides are TGTGCCAGCCGCGTCGGACAGATGAACGAGCAGTACTTC. The rearrangement uses TRBV18 and TRBJ2-7; tentatively, D is TRBD1 (6 bases). Germline assignment: CDR1 KGHSH and CDR2 LQKENI. The CDR3 totals 13 residues. V was cut by 8 bases and J by 5 bases, with 16 bases left in between. The full variable domain, its missing parts supplied by reference TRBV18 and TRBJ2-7, is NAGVMQNPRHLVRRRGQEARLRCSPMKGHSHVYWYRQLPEEGLKFMVYLQKENIIDESGMPKERFSAEFPKEGPSILRIQQVVRGDSAAYFCASRVGQMNEQYFGPGTRLTVT.

The rearrangement joins TRBV12-2 to TRBJ2-1; TRBD2 is the table's D call, not checked against the DNA. TRBV12-2 is recorded as a pseudogene. The CDR3 extends over 16 amino acids. The CDR3 coding sequence is TGTGCAAGTCGCCGGGCAGCGGGGAGCTCCTACAATGAGCAGTTCTTC. Protein: CASRRAAGSSYNEQFF.

Remarks on this clone: At one boundary the junction diverges from the germline segment, which might be a read error. The rearrangement links TRBV7-3 to TRBJ1-1, with D tentatively TRBD1 (6 bases). The germline gives CDR1 SGHTA, CDR2 FQGTGA. CDR3 size: 13 residues. The CDR3, as DNA: TGTGCCAGCAGCCGACAGGAGAACGCTGAAGCTTTCTTT. It encodes CASSRQENAEAFF.

This chain links TRBV5-1 with TRBJ1-2; 8 bases fit TRBD1. The J segment lost 6 bases and the V segment lost 5 bases, leaving 6 bases of the junction unmatched. The CDR3 consists of 13 residues. Germline CDR1 SGHRS, CDR2 YFSETQ. CDR3 nucleotide sequence: TGCGCCAGCAGTACGACAGGGGCGGATGGCTACACCTTC. Protein product: CASSTTGADGYTF.

CDR3 sequence reads: CASSVRDAYGYTF. The CDR3 DNA reads TGTGCCAGCAGCGTAAGAGATGCTTATGGCTACACCTTC. The J gene is TRBJ1-2, the V gene TRBV6-5, with D unresolved. V was shortened by 6 bases and J by 5 bases, with 13 bases between the two germline ends. The length of the CDR3 is 13 residues. CDR1 is MNHEY, CDR2 SVGAGI, per germline.

This rearrangement joins TRBV30 to TRBJ2-2; TRBD2 might be the D (5 bases). V was pared by 6 bases and J by 2 bases, with 16 bases between. The CDR3 loop spans 15 amino acids. From germline, CDR1 is GTSNPN and CDR2 SVGIG (reference sequence). The CDR3 region has the DNA TGTGCCTGTCCCGCCGGGAACCCTAACACCGGGGAGCTGTTTTTT. It encodes CACPAGNPNTGELFF.

The V gene is TRBV15, the J gene TRBJ2-7; 7 nucleotides agree with TRBD2. The CDR3 contains 14 residues. Per the germline V gene, CDR1 is LNHNV and CDR2 is YYDKDF (reference sequence). V lost 3 bases to trimming and J lost 0 bases; unmatched junction nucleotides: 2. The CDR3 DNA is TGTGCCACCAGCAGCGGGAGGCGCTCCTACGAGCAGTACTTC. It is translated as CATSSGRRSYEQYF.

This clone has just one count. The J gene is TRBJ2-5, the V gene TRBV6-6; 9 bases fit TRBD2. Germline CDR1 and CDR2: MNHNY and SVGAGI (reference sequence). This CDR3 is built from 16 residues. V shed 6 bases, J shed 0 bases, and the junction held 8 bases outside the gene matches. Here the CDR3 reads CASSETSGSYQETQYF. The DNA of the CDR3 is TGTGCCAGCAGCGAGACTAGCGGAAGCTACCAAGAGACCCAGTACTTC.

This sequence joins TRBV28 and TRBJ1-3, with D tentatively TRBD1 (5 bases). The V gene lost 3 bases and the J gene lost 0 bases, with 12 bases spanning the gap. This CDR3 is 16 amino acids long. Germline V gene data show CDR1 as MDHEN and CDR2 as SYDVKM. CDR3 protein: CASSFQGRSSGNTIYF. In DNA, the CDR3 is TGTGCCAGCAGTTTTCAGGGTAGGAGCTCTGGAAACACCATATATTTT. The variable domain in full, completed from reference TRBV28 and TRBJ1-3, reads DVKVTQSSRYLVKRTGEKVFLECVQDMDHENMFWYRQDPGLGLRLIYFSYDVKMKEKGDIPEGYSVSREKKERFSLILESASTNQTSMYLCASSFQGRSSGNTIYFGEGSWLTVV.

This clone was observed a handful of times. The V and J genes are TRBV9 and TRBJ1-3, with TRBD1 as a possible D gene (5 bases). The germline CDR1 and CDR2 sequences are SGDLS and YYNGEE. With 0 bases removed from V and 6 bases from J, the gap between germline ends came to 10 bases. This CDR3 is built from 14 residues. The CDR3 DNA follows: TGTGCCAGCAGCGTAGCAGGCAGGGTAAACACCATATATTTT. Translated, it gives CASSVAGRVNTIYF.

The rearrangement uses TRBV3-1 (or the pseudogene TRBV3-2) and TRBJ1-1; maybe TRBD1 (5 bases). The germline V and J ends were trimmed by 5 bases and 0 bases, with 10 bases remaining between them. Germline V gene sequence: CDR1 LGHDT, CDR2 YNNKEL (reference sequence). The CDR3 is made up of 14 amino acids. CDR3 sequence: CASSLQGLNTEAFF. Here the CDR3 DNA reads TGTGCCAGCAGCTTGCAGGGTCTGAACACTGAAGCTTTCTTT.

This clone was picked up one time. The rearrangement joins TRBV4-3 to TRBJ1-2; 7 bases line up with TRBD1. Germline assignment: CDR1 LGHNA and CDR2 YSLEER. J was trimmed by 8 bases and V by 1 base; bases with no gene match: 7. This CDR3 has 14 residues. In DNA, the CDR3 is TGCGCCAGCAGCCAAGGGGACAGAGAAGAGGGCTACACCTTC. It specifies CASSQGDREEGYTF.